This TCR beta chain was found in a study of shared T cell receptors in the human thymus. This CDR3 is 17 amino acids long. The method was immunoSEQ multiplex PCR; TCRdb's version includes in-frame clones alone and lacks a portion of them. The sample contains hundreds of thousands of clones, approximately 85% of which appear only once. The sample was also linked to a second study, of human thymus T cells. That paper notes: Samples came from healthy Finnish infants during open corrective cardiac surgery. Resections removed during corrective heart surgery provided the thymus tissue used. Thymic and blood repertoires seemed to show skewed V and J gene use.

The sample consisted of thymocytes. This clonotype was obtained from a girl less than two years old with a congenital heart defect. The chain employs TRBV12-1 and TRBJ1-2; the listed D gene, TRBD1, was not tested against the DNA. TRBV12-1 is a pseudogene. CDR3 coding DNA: TGTGCCAGCAGCTTTGACAGGGGCTCCCCCGTTAACTATGGCTACACCTTC. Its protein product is CASSFDRGSPVNYGYTF.